This note documents a single T cell receptor (beta chain) sequence. No antigen is known for it. A multiplex PCR was run with 60 Vbeta primers and 13 Jbeta primers. Sequencing was performed with immunoSEQ multiplex PCR; in TCRdb, only in-frame clones are kept and a portion is missing. Of roughly 130,000 clones detected, about 76% appear once; the ten largest clones hold about 0.75%. This sample was taken from a study of cytomegalovirus exposure and HLA in healthy donors. Study observations and caveats: According to the study, 160 or so TCR beta chains were cytomegalovirus-associated.

The CDR3 sequence is 14 residues long. Germline assignment: CDR1 SGDLS and CDR2 YYNGEE. V dropped 7 bases and J dropped 0 bases, with 13 bases sitting between them. This rearrangement joins TRBV9 to TRBJ1-1; D is ambiguous. The source material was PBMCs. This sequence originates from a man between 18 and 35 years old in good health and CMV-seronegative. The CDR3 coding sequence is TGTGCCAGCCGAGAGGGAGGACTGAACACTGAAGCTTTCTTT. This encodes CASREGGLNTEAFF.